The present T cell receptor beta chain was sequenced within a study of T cell repertoires in aging, cancer and after chemotherapy. Study in general: Over several months to years, re-sampled healthy donor repertoires clearly shared clones.

Trimming took off 4 bases at V and 0 bases at J, with 13 bases between the two ends. The CDR3 sequence is 16 residues long. Germline V CDR1 and CDR2: KGHSH, LQKENI. In this sample, this clonotype turned up a few times. The template was genomic DNA from peripheral blood, not RNA. Rearranged V-D-J TRB sequences were amplified with a mixed TRB-A/B primer pool. MiXCR was run by TCRdb on the multiplex PCR reads, yielding one entry per CDR3 protein. The repertoire includes about 12,000 distinct CDR3 sequences, roughly 29% of them detected once, and roughly 9.1% sits in the top ten. This chain joins TRBV18 and TRBJ1-5; D might be TRBD1 (6 bases). The source is a human donor in good health. The donor label of this sample is uncertain. The source material was blood. CDR3 sequence: CASSQQGSSSNQPQHF. Here the CDR3 DNA reads TGTGCCAGCTCACAACAGGGTAGTAGTAGCAATCAGCCCCAGCATTTT. The variable domain in full, with the rest retrieved from reference TRBV18 and TRBJ1-5, is NAGVMQNPRHLVRRRGQEARLRCSPMKGHSHVYWYRQLPEEGLKFMVYLQKENIIDESGMPKERFSAEFPKEGPSILRIQQVVRGDSAAYFCASSQQGSSSNQPQHFGDGTRLSIL.